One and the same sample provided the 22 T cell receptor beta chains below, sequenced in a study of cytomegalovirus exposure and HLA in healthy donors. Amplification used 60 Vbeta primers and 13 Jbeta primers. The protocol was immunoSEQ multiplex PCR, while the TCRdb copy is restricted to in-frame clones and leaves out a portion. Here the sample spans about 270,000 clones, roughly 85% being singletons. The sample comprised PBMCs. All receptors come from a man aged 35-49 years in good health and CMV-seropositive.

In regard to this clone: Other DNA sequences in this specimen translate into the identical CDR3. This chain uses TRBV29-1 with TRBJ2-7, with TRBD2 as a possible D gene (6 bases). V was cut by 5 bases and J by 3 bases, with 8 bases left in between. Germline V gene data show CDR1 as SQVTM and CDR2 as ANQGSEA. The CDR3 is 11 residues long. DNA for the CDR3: TGCAGCGTTACCGGGGGCTACGAGCAGTACTTC. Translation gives CSVTGGYEQYF.

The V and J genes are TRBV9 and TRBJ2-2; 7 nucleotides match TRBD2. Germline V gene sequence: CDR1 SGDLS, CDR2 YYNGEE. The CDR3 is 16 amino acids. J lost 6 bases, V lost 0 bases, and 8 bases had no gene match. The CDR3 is CASSVAGGSPPGELFF. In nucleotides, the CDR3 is TGTGCCAGCAGCGTAGCGGGCGGGAGCCCACCCGGGGAGCTGTTTTTT.

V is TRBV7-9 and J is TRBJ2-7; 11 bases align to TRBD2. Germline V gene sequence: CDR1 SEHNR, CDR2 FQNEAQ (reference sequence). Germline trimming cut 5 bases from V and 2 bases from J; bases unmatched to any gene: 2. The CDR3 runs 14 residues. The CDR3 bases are TGTGCCAGCAGCACTAGCGGGAGCGCCTACGAGCAGTACTTC. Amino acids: CASSTSGSAYEQYF.

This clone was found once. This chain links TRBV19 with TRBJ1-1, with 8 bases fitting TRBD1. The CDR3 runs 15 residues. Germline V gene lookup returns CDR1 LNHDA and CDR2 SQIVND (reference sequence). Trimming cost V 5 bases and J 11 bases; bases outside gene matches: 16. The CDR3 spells CASSLTGQARRDAFF. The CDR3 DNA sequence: TGTGCCAGTAGTTTAACGGGACAGGCTAGGAGAGACGCTTTCTTT.

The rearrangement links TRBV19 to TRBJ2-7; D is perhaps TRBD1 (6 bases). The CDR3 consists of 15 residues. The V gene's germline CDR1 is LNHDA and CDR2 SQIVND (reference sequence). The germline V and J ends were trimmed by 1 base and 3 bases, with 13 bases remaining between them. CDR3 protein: CASSIGAGVGYEQYF. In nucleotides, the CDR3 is TGTGCCAGTAGTATAGGGGCAGGGGTTGGCTACGAGCAGTACTTC.

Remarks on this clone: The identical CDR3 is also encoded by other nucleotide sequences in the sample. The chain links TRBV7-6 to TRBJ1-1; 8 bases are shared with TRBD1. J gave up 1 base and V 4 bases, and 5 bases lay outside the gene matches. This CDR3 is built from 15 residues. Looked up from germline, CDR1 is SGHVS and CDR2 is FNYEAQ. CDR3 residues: CASSSQQGENTEAFF. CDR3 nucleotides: TGTGCCAGCAGCTCCCAACAGGGGGAGAACACTGAAGCTTTCTTT.

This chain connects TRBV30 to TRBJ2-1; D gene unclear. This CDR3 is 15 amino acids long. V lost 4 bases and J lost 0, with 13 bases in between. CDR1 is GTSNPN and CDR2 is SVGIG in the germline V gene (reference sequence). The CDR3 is CAWNEALSSYNEQFF. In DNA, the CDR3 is TGTGCCTGGAATGAGGCTTTAAGCTCCTACAATGAGCAGTTCTTC.

The CDR3 coding sequence is TGTGCCAGCAGCGTAGTGGGCGACTCTGGAAACACCATATATTTT. Amino acid sequence: CASSVVGDSGNTIYF. The V and J genes are TRBV9 and TRBJ1-3; D not certain. Trimming shortened V by 0 bases and J by 0 bases, and 7 bases separated the two germline ends. The CDR3 contains 15 residues. The germline V gene encodes CDR1 SGDLS and CDR2 YYNGEE. The complete variable domain, with remaining parts taken from reference TRBV9 and TRBJ1-3, reads DSGVTQTPKHLITATGQRVTLRCSPRSGDLSVYWYQQSLDQGLQFLIQYYNGEERAKGNILERFSAQQFPDLHSELNLSSLELGDSALYFCASSVVGDSGNTIYFGEGSWLTVV.

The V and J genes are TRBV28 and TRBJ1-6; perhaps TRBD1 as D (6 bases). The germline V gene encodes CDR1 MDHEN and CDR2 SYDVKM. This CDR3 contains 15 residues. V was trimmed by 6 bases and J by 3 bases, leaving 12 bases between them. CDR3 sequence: CASRIRGYYNSPLHF. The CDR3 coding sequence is TGTGCCAGCAGAATCAGGGGATACTATAATTCACCCCTCCACTTT.

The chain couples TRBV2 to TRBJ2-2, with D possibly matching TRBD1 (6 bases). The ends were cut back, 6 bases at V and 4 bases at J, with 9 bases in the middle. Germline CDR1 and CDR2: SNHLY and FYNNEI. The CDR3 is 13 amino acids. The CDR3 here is CASSIRGTGELFF. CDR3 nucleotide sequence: TGTGCCAGCAGCATCAGGGGCACCGGGGAGCTGTTTTTT.

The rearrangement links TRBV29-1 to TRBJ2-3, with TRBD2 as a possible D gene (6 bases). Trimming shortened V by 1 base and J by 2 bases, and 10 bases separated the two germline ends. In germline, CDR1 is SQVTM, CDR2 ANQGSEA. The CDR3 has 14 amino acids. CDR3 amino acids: CSVEGGGYTDTQYF. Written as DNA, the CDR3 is TGCAGCGTTGAAGGTGGGGGGTACACAGATACGCAGTATTTT.

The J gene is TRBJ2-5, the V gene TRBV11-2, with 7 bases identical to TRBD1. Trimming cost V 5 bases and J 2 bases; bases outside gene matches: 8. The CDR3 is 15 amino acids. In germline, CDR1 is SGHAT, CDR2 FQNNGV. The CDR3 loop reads CASSQTGTEQETQYF. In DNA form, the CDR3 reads TGTGCCAGCAGCCAAACCGGGACAGAGCAAGAGACCCAGTACTTC.

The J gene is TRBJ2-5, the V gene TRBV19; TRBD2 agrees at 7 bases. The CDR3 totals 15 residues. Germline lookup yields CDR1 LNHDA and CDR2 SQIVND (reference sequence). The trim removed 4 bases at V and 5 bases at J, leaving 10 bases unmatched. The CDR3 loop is CASSTLAGVKETQYF. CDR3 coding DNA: TGTGCCAGTAGTACTCTCGCGGGAGTCAAGGAGACCCAGTACTTC.

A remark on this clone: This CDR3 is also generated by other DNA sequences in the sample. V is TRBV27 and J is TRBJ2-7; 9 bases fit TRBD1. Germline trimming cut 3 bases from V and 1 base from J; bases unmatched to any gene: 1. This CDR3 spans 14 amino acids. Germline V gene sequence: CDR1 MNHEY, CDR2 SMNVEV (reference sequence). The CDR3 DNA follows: TGTGCCAGCAGTTTGGGGACAGGGTCCTACGAGCAGTACTTC. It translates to CASSLGTGSYEQYF.

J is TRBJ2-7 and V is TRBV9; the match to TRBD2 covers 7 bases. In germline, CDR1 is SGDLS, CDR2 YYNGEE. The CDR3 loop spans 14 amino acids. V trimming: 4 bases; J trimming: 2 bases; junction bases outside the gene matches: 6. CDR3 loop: CASSPGGFTYEQYF. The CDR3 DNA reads TGTGCCAGCAGCCCCGGGGGGTTCACCTACGAGCAGTACTTC. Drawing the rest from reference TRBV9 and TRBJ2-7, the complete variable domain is DSGVTQTPKHLITATGQRVTLRCSPRSGDLSVYWYQQSLDQGLQFLIQYYNGEERAKGNILERFSAQQFPDLHSELNLSSLELGDSALYFCASSPGGFTYEQYFGPGTRLTVT.

The CDR3 sequence is CASSPLPPGGETQYF. CDR3 coding DNA: TGTGCCAGTAGCCCCCTCCCACCGGGGGGGGAGACCCAGTACTTC. The chain recombines TRBV19 with TRBJ2-5; 8 positions match TRBD2. From germline, CDR1 is LNHDA and CDR2 SQIVND (reference sequence). V lost 6 bases to trimming and J lost 5 bases; unmatched junction nucleotides: 11. This CDR3 is 15 amino acids long.

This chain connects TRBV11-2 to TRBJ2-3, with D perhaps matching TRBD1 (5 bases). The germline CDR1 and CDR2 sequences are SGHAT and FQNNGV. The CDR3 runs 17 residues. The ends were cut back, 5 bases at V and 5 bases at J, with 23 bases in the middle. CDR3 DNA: TGTGCCAGCAGCCCACCTCCTGACAGATTAGCAAGAGATACGCAGTATTTT. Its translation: CASSPPPDRLARDTQYF.

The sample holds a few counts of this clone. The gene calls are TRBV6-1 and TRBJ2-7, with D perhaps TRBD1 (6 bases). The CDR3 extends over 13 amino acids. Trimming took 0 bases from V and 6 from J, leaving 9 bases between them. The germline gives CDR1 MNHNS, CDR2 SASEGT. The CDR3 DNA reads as TGTGCCAGCAGTGAAGCACAGGGAACCGAGCAGTACTTC. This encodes CASSEAQGTEQYF.

The CDR3 sequence is CASSATGIGANVLTF. CDR3 sequence (DNA): TGTGCCAGCAGTGCCACAGGGATCGGGGCCAACGTCCTGACTTTC. The V and J genes are TRBV6-5 and TRBJ2-6; tentatively, D is TRBD1 (6 bases). Germline CDR1 MNHEY, CDR2 SVGAGI. This CDR3 comprises 15 residues. The V end lost 5 bases, the J end lost 4 bases, and 12 bases lay between the germline ends.

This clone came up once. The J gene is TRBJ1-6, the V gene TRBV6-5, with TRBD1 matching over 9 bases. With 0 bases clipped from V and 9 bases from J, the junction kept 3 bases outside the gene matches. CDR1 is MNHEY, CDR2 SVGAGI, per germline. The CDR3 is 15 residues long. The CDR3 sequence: CASSYSGQGSSPLHF. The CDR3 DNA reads TGTGCCAGCAGTTACTCGGGACAGGGCAGTTCACCCCTCCACTTT.

Here the CDR3 DNA reads TGTGCCAGCAGCTTAGGAAGCGGCCTCCGCTCTGGCGCCGGGGAGCTGTTTTTT. Translating it yields CASSLGSGLRSGAGELFF. The gene calls are TRBV7-9 and TRBJ2-2, with D tentatively TRBD2 (5 bases). Germline CDR1 reads SEHNR; CDR2 reads FQNEAQ (reference sequence). The CDR3 runs 18 residues. Trimming removed 1 base from V and 6 bases from J, with 21 bases in between.

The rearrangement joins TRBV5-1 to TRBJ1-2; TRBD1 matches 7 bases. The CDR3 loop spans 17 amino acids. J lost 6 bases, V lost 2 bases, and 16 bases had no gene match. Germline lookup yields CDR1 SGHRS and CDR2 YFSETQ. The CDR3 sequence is CASSFGNQGGKGHGYTF. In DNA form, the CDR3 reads TGCGCCAGCAGCTTTGGGAACCAGGGGGGAAAAGGGCATGGCTACACCTTC.